This TCR beta chain is from a study of identical twins. The study's findings and limits: Cord blood beta clonotypes present at high abundance carried fewer insertions; no such pattern appeared in memory repertoires.

CDR1 and CDR2 from the germline V gene are SGHRS and YFSETQ. The V and J ends lost 5 bases and 2 bases, in that order; junction bases with no gene match: 11. The CDR3 contains 17 residues. Only a few counts were recorded for this clonotype. What it binds is not known. One entry per CDR3 protein, called by TCRdb with MiXCR from the 5' RACE reads. Here the sample spans a few hundred thousand distinct CDR3 sequences, about 15% being singletons. The data were also submitted as part of a second study, on yellow fever vaccine responses in identical twins.

This receptor was taken from a woman aged 18-35 years in good health. The chain joins TRBV5-1 to TRBJ2-1; 9 positions agree with TRBD2. Input material: CD4+ T cells sorted from blood. The CDR3 loop reads CASSLGGGASTYNEQFF. The DNA of the CDR3 is TGCGCCAGCAGTCTGGGCGGGGGGGCATCGACCTACAATGAGCAGTTCTTC.